Below, 20 T cell receptor beta chains from the same sample are listed, as sequenced in a study of human thymus T cells. Resections removed during corrective heart surgery provided the thymus tissue used. Assay used: immunoSEQ multiplex PCR; TCRdb lists only in-frame clones, some missing. The sample shows about 78,000 clones, around 96% of them seen only once. Sequencing was carried out using thymus tissue. The receptors come from a boy in the first two years of life with a congenital heart defect but otherwise immunologically healthy.

Here the CDR3 DNA reads TGTGCCAGCAGCCTCTCTGCGGGACCGCTCTATGGCTACACCTTC. Translation: CASSLSAGPLYGYTF. The J gene is TRBJ1-2, the V gene TRBV5-8; weak D call: TRBD1 (5 bases). This CDR3 spans 15 amino acids. Deletions cut 4 bases from V and 4 bases from J, with 17 bases between. CDR1 is SGHTS, CDR2 YDEGEE, per germline. The full variable domain, in which reference TRBV5-8 and TRBJ1-2 provide the parts outside the CDR3, is EAGVTQSPTHLIKTRGQQATLRCSPISGHTSVYWYQQALGLGLQFLLWYDEGEERNRGNFPPRFSGRQFPNYSSELNVNALELEDSALYLCASSLSAGPLYGYTFGSGTRLTVV.

The rearrangement uses TRBV10-3 and TRBJ1-1; no reliable D call. Germline V lookup: CDR1 ENHRY, CDR2 SYGVKD. V was pared by 1 base and J by 4 bases, with 13 bases between. This CDR3 region has 15 residues. The CDR3 DNA follows: TGTGCCATCAGTGAGTTCGGAGGCAGAGGCACTGAAGCTTTCTTT. Its protein is CAISEFGGRGTEAFF.

This clone was seen a handful of times. The chain uses TRBV2 and TRBJ2-6, with D unclear. Trimming removed 6 bases from V and 2 bases from J, with 11 bases in between. This CDR3 region has 15 residues. Germline CDR1 is SNHLY and CDR2 is FYNNEI. CDR3 in DNA: TGTGCCAGCAGAGGTTGGGGAACTGGGGCCAACGTCCTGACTTTC. It is translated as CASRGWGTGANVLTF.

V gene TRBV6-1 combines with J gene TRBJ1-1; D gene uncertain. V lost 1 base to trimming and J lost 3 bases, with 9 bases between them. In germline, CDR1 is MNHNS, CDR2 SASEGT. The CDR3 has 14 amino acids. The CDR3 DNA reads TGTGCCAGCAGTGAAGGACTACCTGACACTGAAGCTTTCTTT. It specifies CASSEGLPDTEAFF.

The chain couples TRBV10-3 to TRBJ1-2, with D possibly TRBD1 on 5 matching bases. The germline V gene encodes CDR1 ENHRY and CDR2 SYGVKD. The CDR3 has 14 residues. V lost 10 bases and J lost 6, with 21 bases in between. This chain's CDR3 is CATSTHRQRDGYTF. CDR3 bases: TGTGCCACCTCAACCCATAGACAGAGAGATGGCTACACCTTC.

The genes are TRBV7-9 and TRBJ1-1; TRBD1 matches 8 bases. V gave up 2 bases and J gave up 10 bases; unmatched junction bases: 0. In germline, CDR1 is SEHNR, CDR2 FQNEAQ (reference sequence). The CDR3 is 11 amino acids. The CDR3 loop reads CASSLQGAAFF. The CDR3 bases are TGTGCCAGCAGCTTACAGGGGGCAGCTTTCTTT.

This chain joins TRBV4-3 and TRBJ1-2; possibly TRBD1 for D (5 bases). Trimming took off 0 bases at V and 1 base at J, with 9 bases between the two ends. The CDR3 extends over 15 amino acids. Per germline, CDR1 LGHNA and CDR2 YSLEER. The CDR3 DNA reads TGCGCCAGCAGCCAAGAGGCAGGGCTTAACTATGGCTACACCTTC. It specifies CASSQEAGLNYGYTF.

The rearrangement uses TRBV20-1 and TRBJ2-3, with D unclear. The CDR3 has 11 residues. The V and J ends lost 5 bases and 4 bases respectively, with 7 bases between them. Germline CDR1 reads DFQATT; CDR2 reads SNEGSKA (reference sequence). DNA of the CDR3: TGCAGTGCTCCGGACCCAGATACGCAGTATTTT. It codes for CSAPDPDTQYF.

On this clone: The same CDR3 arises from other DNA sequences in this sample as well. The chain has TRBV5-4 and TRBJ2-3; a possible D gene is TRBD2 (5 bases). The CDR3 has 14 residues. Germline V gene lookup returns CDR1 SGHNT and CDR2 YYREEE (reference sequence). V was shortened by 2 bases and J by 2 bases, with 9 bases between the two germline ends. The CDR3 loop is CASSLPGSTDTQYF. The CDR3 nucleotides are TGTGCCAGCAGCTTACCGGGATCCACAGATACGCAGTATTTT.

V gene TRBV11-1 combines with J gene TRBJ2-7; possibly TRBD1 for D (6 bases). With 5 bases removed from V and 2 bases from J, the gap between germline ends came to 16 bases. The CDR3 contains 15 residues. CDR1 and CDR2 (germline): SGHAT, FQDESV (reference sequence). CDR3 sequence reads: CASSPRTVATYEQYF. In DNA form, the CDR3 reads TGTGCCAGCAGCCCCCGGACAGTCGCCACCTACGAGCAGTACTTC. Together with reference TRBV11-1 and TRBJ2-7, the CDR3 gives the full variable domain: EAEVAQSPRYKITEKSQAVAFWCDPISGHATLYWYRQILGQGPELLVQFQDESVVDDSQLPKDRFSAERLKGVDSTLKIQPAELGDSAMYLCASSPRTVATYEQYFGPGTRLTVT.

This clone was seen only once. The V and J genes are TRBV28 and TRBJ2-7; 7 bases match TRBD2. CDR3 size: 12 residues. V lost 8 bases to trimming and J lost 6 bases; unmatched junction nucleotides: 7. Germline CDR1 is MDHEN and CDR2 is SYDVKM. The CDR3 protein is CASGAGEGEQYF. In DNA form, the CDR3 reads TGTGCCAGCGGGGCGGGAGAGGGCGAGCAGTACTTC.

This clone occurred a few times. The chain links TRBV5-4 to TRBJ1-2; the D is unclear. Germline V gene lookup returns CDR1 SGHNT and CDR2 YYREEE (reference sequence). The V end was cut by 4 bases, the J end by 4 bases, with 20 bases between. CDR3 length equals 16 residues. CDR3: CASSLRLGYRIYGYTF. The CDR3, as DNA: TGTGCCAGCAGCCTACGGCTGGGATATAGGATCTATGGCTACACCTTC.

CDR3 residues: CASTFPPGPGGTEAFF. CDR3 nucleotide sequence: TGTGCCAGCACCTTCCCCCCTGGGCCGGGAGGGACTGAAGCTTTCTTT. The chain recombines TRBV7-6 with TRBJ1-1; D gene uncertain. V dropped 7 bases and J dropped 5 bases, with 23 bases sitting between them. The germline V gene has CDR1 SGHVS and CDR2 FNYEAQ. CDR3 length equals 16 residues.

CDR3 sequence reads: CASSLGPPTGDHYEQYF. The CDR3 region has the DNA TGCGCCAGCAGCTTGGGGCCCCCCACAGGGGACCACTACGAGCAGTACTTC. This sequence joins TRBV5-1 and TRBJ2-7, with TRBD1 matching 7 bases. The ends lost 0 bases at V and 3 bases at J; junction bases unmatched: 12. Germline assignment: CDR1 SGHRS and CDR2 YFSETQ. This CDR3 has 17 amino acids.

J is TRBJ1-5 and V is TRBV4-1, with 7 nucleotides matching TRBD1. Germline CDR1 MGHRA, CDR2 YSYEKL. With 1 base clipped from V and 0 bases from J, the junction kept 9 bases outside the gene matches. This CDR3 region has 18 residues. The CDR3 coding sequence is TGCGCCAGCAGCCAAGGAATTTTGACAGGGTATAGCAATCAGCCCCAGCATTTT. It translates to CASSQGILTGYSNQPQHF.

The rearrangement joins TRBV6-6 to TRBJ1-1, with D tentatively TRBD1 (6 bases). Trimming shortened V by 5 bases and J by 2 bases, and 12 bases separated the two germline ends. This CDR3 has 14 amino acids. CDR1 and CDR2 (germline): MNHNY, SVGAGI (reference sequence). CDR3 nucleotide sequence: TGTGCCAGCAGTCCCAGGGGATTCAACACTGAAGCTTTCTTT. Amino acids: CASSPRGFNTEAFF.

The chain carries TRBV6-5 and TRBJ1-2; D call uncertain. Per the germline V gene, CDR1 is MNHEY and CDR2 is SVGAGI. Trimming pared 6 bases from V and 8 bases from J, leaving 19 bases between. The CDR3 totals 14 residues. CDR3 nucleotide sequence: TGTGCCAGCAGCGGAAGTCCGACACGCCGGGGCTACACCTTC. Translation gives CASSGSPTRRGYTF.

The chain combines TRBV6-5 with TRBJ2-5; TRBD2 might be the D (6 bases). The CDR3 is 14 amino acids. Germline assignment: CDR1 MNHEY and CDR2 SVGAGI. Deletions cut 6 bases from V and 2 bases from J, with 13 bases between. The CDR3 DNA reads TGTGCCAGCAGCCGTACTAGCAGGCAAGAGACCCAGTACTTC. It codes for CASSRTSRQETQYF.

The CDR3 DNA reads as TGCGCCAGCAGCCAAGAGAGGACAGGGTCCCCCTACGAGCAGTACTTC. It encodes CASSQERTGSPYEQYF. The chain uses TRBV4-1 and TRBJ2-7, with 8 bases identical to TRBD1. The CDR3 consists of 16 residues. The germline CDR1 and CDR2 sequences are MGHRA and YSYEKL. V lost 0 bases, J lost 2 bases, and 6 bases stayed unmatched.

This sequence joins TRBV4-1 and TRBJ2-1, with a possible D match to TRBD2 (5 bases). The CDR3 contains 15 residues. V lost 0 bases and J 8 bases, leaving 14 bases between the germline ends. The germline V gene encodes CDR1 MGHRA and CDR2 YSYEKL. CDR3: CASSQDLLQADEQFF. CDR3 nucleotides: TGCGCCAGCAGCCAAGACCTTCTTCAAGCGGATGAGCAGTTCTTC.